Below, 3 T cell receptor beta chains from the same sample are listed, as sequenced in a study of early T cells in non-severe SARS-CoV-2 infection. TCRdb redid the calling of the 5' RACE reads with MiXCR, one entry per CDR3 protein. The sample consists of tens of thousands of distinct CDR3 sequences, 12% of them appearing once. The specimen was whole blood. These receptors were collected from an adult who was a healthcare worker with PCR-confirmed SARS-CoV-2 infection or an uninfected control (not recorded which).

This clonotype was found a few times. The chain recombines TRBV27 with TRBJ2-7; the D is unclear. This CDR3 is 13 amino acids long. The V gene lost 3 bases and the J gene lost 1 base, with 7 bases spanning the gap. Looked up from germline, CDR1 is MNHEY and CDR2 is SMNVEV (reference sequence). This CDR3 reads CASSFRPSYEQYF. For the CDR3, the DNA is TGTGCCAGCAGTTTCAGGCCTTCCTACGAGCAGTACTTC.

This clonotype was seen repeatedly, ten times or more. The genes are TRBV27 and TRBJ1-5; 10 bases agree with TRBD1. V lost 8 bases, J lost 5 bases, and 6 bases stayed unmatched. The CDR3 extends over 14 amino acids. CDR1 MNHEY and CDR2 SMNVEV come from the germline V gene (reference sequence). The CDR3 protein is CASARDRGYQPQHF. The CDR3 DNA is TGTGCCAGCGCAAGGGACAGGGGATATCAGCCCCAGCATTTT.

The V call is TRBV7-2, the J call TRBJ2-5; 8 bases map to TRBD1. V dropped 4 bases and J dropped 4; count of bases not matched to a gene: 5. The germline V gene has CDR1 SGHTA and CDR2 FQGNSA. The CDR3 loop spans 14 amino acids. CDR3 nucleotide sequence: TGTGCCAGCAGCTCCTCCAGGGGGCGAGAGACCCAGTACTTC. It encodes CASSSSRGRETQYF. The full variable domain, its missing parts supplied by reference TRBV7-2 and TRBJ2-5, is GAGVSQSPSNKVTEKGKDVELRCDPISGHTALYWYRQSLGQGLEFLIYFQGNSAPDKSGLPSDRFSAERTGGSVSTLTIQRTQQEDSAVYLCASSSSRGRETQYFGPGTRLLVL.